Following are 8 T cell receptor beta chains from one sample sequenced in a study of T cells of healthy individuals (dated by TCRdb to the late 2010s). Library method: 5' RACE. Instrument on record: Illumina MiSeq. TCRdb applied fastp at Q25 and MiXCR to the public reads, then kept only in-frame beta chains. Entries are consolidated by CDR3 protein sequence, retaining the most common genes and DNA. The sample table holds tens of thousands of distinct CDR3 sequences, of which 16% were seen once. About 4.7% of the sample goes to the ten largest clones. The receptors come from a human donor in good health.

The chain combines TRBV6-4 with TRBJ2-3; 10 positions match TRBD1. Losses at the gene ends were 2 bases for V and 2 bases for J; bases not matched to a gene: 1. This CDR3 is built from 15 residues. Per the germline V gene, CDR1 is MRHNA and CDR2 is SNTAGT. The CDR3 bases are TGTGCCAGCAGTGACGGACAGGGGGACACAGATACGCAGTATTTT. As protein: CASSDGQGDTDTQYF.

J is TRBJ2-5 and V is TRBV5-1; TRBD1 agrees at 9 bases. The CDR3 totals 13 residues. CDR1 and CDR2 from the germline V gene are SGHRS and YFSETQ. The V and J ends lost 6 bases and 9 bases, in that order; junction bases with no gene match: 9. CDR3 in DNA: TGCGCCAGCAAGCCGGGACAGGGAGTGGCCCAGTACTTC. Its translation is CASKPGQGVAQYF.

The CDR3 sequence: CASRRQELSTGELFF. The CDR3, as DNA: TGTGCCAGCAGAAGACAGGAGCTCTCCACCGGGGAGCTGTTTTTT. The chain uses TRBV27 and TRBJ2-2; a weak D match, TRBD1 (6 bases). V was pared by 6 bases and J by 4 bases, with 15 bases between. The germline CDR1 and CDR2 sequences are MNHEY and SMNVEV (reference sequence). The CDR3 loop spans 15 amino acids.

In this sample, this clonotype turned up many times. The chain joins TRBV6-5 to TRBJ2-7, with D perhaps TRBD2 (6 bases). Trimming shortened V by 2 bases and J by 0 bases, and 11 bases separated the two germline ends. The CDR3 is 15 amino acids. The germline gives CDR1 MNHEY, CDR2 SVGAGI. CDR3 protein: CASSYDSGSSYEQYF. The CDR3 DNA is TGTGCCAGCAGTTACGATTCCGGGAGCTCCTACGAGCAGTACTTC.

This clonotype was observed at least ten times. The chain is built from TRBV9 and TRBJ2-1; the match to TRBD2 covers 12 bases. V gave up 4 bases and J gave up 5 bases; unmatched junction bases: 7. This CDR3 is built from 16 residues. Per germline, CDR1 SGDLS and CDR2 YYNGEE. The CDR3, as DNA: TGTGCCAGCAGCTCCCGGACTAGCGGGGTCCACAATGAGCAGTTCTTC. It codes for CASSSRTSGVHNEQFF. Looking up the rest from reference TRBV9 and TRBJ2-1 gives the full variable domain: DSGVTQTPKHLITATGQRVTLRCSPRSGDLSVYWYQQSLDQGLQFLIQYYNGEERAKGNILERFSAQQFPDLHSELNLSSLELGDSALYFCASSSRTSGVHNEQFFGPGTRLTVL.

This CDR3 is CASSFTQGLNTEAFF. The CDR3 DNA reads TGTGCCAGCAGCTTTACCCAGGGGCTGAACACTGAAGCTTTCTTT. J is TRBJ1-1 and V is TRBV5-4, with D maybe TRBD1 (6 bases). CDR3 length: 15 amino acids. The germline CDR1 and CDR2 sequences are SGHNT and YYREEE (reference sequence). Trimming shortened V by 2 bases and J by 0 bases, and 11 bases separated the two germline ends.

The chain employs TRBV4-3 and TRBJ1-2, with 7 bases matching TRBD1. V shed 6 bases and J 7 bases; nucleotides not matched to a gene: 5. Germline V gives CDR1 LGHNA, CDR2 YSLEER. CDR3 size: 12 residues. The CDR3 DNA is TGCGCCAGCAGTTTGAGGGGGCTTGGCTACACCTTC. It translates to CASSLRGLGYTF.

At least ten counts were recorded for this clonotype. V and J are TRBV28 and TRBJ2-1, with D perhaps given as TRBD1 or TRBD2 (5 bases each). The V gene lost 6 bases and the J gene lost 0 bases, with 9 bases spanning the gap. Germline CDR1 is MDHEN and CDR2 is SYDVKM. The CDR3 runs to 14 residues. The CDR3 protein is CASRRGRSYNEQFF. The CDR3 DNA reads as TGTGCCAGCAGGAGGGGCCGCTCCTACAATGAGCAGTTCTTC.